This entry concerns a single T cell receptor (beta chain). This specimen belongs to a study of control samples from healthy donors and cancer patients. Clones were read by immunoSEQ multiplex PCR, and TCRdb kept only the in-frame ones, dropping some. There are some 90,000 clones in the sample; about 89% occur only once, and 7.5% to 8% lies in the top ten. V lost 6 bases to trimming and J lost 6 bases; unmatched junction nucleotides: 11. This CDR3 comprises 15 residues. The germline CDR1 and CDR2 sequences are MNHEY and SMNVEV (reference sequence). The source material was blood. This TCR derives from a woman aged 55-69 years in good health. The V call is TRBV27, the J call TRBJ2-4; 7 nucleotides align to TRBD1. CDR3 nucleotide sequence: TGTGCCAGCAGCCCCATAAGGGGACAGCTAAACATTCAGTACTTC. This encodes CASSPIRGQLNIQYF.